A single sample gave rise to the 25 T cell receptor beta chains below, sequenced in a study of T cell changes during pregnancy in multiple sclerosis (dated by TCRdb to about 2019). Library preparation used the immunoSEQ multiplex PCR assay. In its TCRdb copy, this immuneACCESS table keeps in-frame sequences only and misses some clones. Where compared with another copy, unresolved V genes explain less than half of these, and the others have no known cause. This sample is represented by fewer than 85,000 clones; 89% of them were singletons. Jointly, the top ten make up 1.9% of the sample. The sample in question was peripheral blood, obtained before pregnancy. Every receptor here comes from a female donor with multiple sclerosis, enrolled in a pregnancy study.

V gene TRBV6-1 combines with J gene TRBJ2-5, with D maybe TRBD2 (6 bases). The CDR3 contains 14 residues. Germline V gene data show CDR1 as MNHNS and CDR2 as SASEGT. Trimming took 4 bases from V and 0 from J, leaving 9 bases between them. DNA of the CDR3: TGTGCCAGCAGTGCGGGGGTGTACCAAGAGACCCAGTACTTC. Amino acids: CASSAGVYQETQYF.

V gene TRBV21-1 combines with J gene TRBJ2-7; TRBD1 is the table's D call, not checked against the DNA. TRBV21-1 is tagged as a pseudogene. This CDR3 has 19 amino acids. In DNA form, the CDR3 reads TGTGCCAGCAGCAAAGTGATTTCTTGGGGCAGGTTAATGTCCTACGAGCAGTACTTC. Translating gives CASSKVISWGRLMSYEQYF.

The chain couples TRBV18 to TRBJ1-2; D remains unclear. Per germline, CDR1 KGHSH and CDR2 LQKENI. This CDR3 region has 11 residues. V lost 7 bases and J lost 6, with 9 bases in between. The DNA for the CDR3 is TGTGCCAGCTTGGAGGGCGATGGCTACACCTTC. This encodes CASLEGDGYTF.

The chain carries TRBV19 and TRBJ1-5, with TRBD1 identical over 9 bases. With 3 bases clipped from V and 6 bases from J, the junction kept 9 bases outside the gene matches. The CDR3 spans 16 residues. The V gene's germline CDR1 is LNHDA and CDR2 SQIVND (reference sequence). The DNA for the CDR3 is TGTGCCAGTAGTATCGTGGACAGGGGTTGGGGTCAGCCCCAGCATTTT. This sequence encodes CASSIVDRGWGQPQHF.

J is TRBJ1-2 and V is TRBV27; D remains unclear. This CDR3 is 14 amino acids long. The V gene lost 2 bases and the J gene lost 0 bases, with 7 bases spanning the gap. Germline values: CDR1 MNHEY, CDR2 SMNVEV (reference sequence). CDR3 DNA sequence: TGTGCCAGCAGTTTACGGAGCTCTAACTATGGCTACACCTTC. Residues: CASSLRSSNYGYTF.

Here the CDR3 reads CASSYRGGATEAFF. The CDR3 DNA is TGTGCCAGCTCCTACAGGGGTGGTGCCACTGAAGCTTTCTTT. V is TRBV18 and J is TRBJ1-1; 7 bases line up with TRBD1. The CDR3 is 14 amino acids. Germline values: CDR1 KGHSH, CDR2 LQKENI. V was clipped by 6 bases and J by 4 bases; unmatched bases: 8.

The chain is built from TRBV5-4 and TRBJ2-7, with TRBD1 matching over 7 bases. Germline trimming cut 0 bases from V and 7 bases from J; bases unmatched to any gene: 4. CDR1 is SGHNT, CDR2 YYREEE, per germline (reference sequence). The CDR3 consists of 13 residues. CDR3 coding DNA: TGTGCCAGCAGCTTGGGAGGGGGCGGGGAGCAGTACTTC. Encoded protein: CASSLGGGGEQYF.

This sequence joins TRBV7-9 and TRBJ1-1; D perhaps matches TRBD1 (5 bases). The CDR3 runs 15 residues. Germline CDR1 reads SEHNR; CDR2 reads FQNEAQ (reference sequence). V was clipped by 5 bases and J by 3 bases, with 16 bases between them. DNA of the CDR3: TGTGCCAGCAGCCTCGGAGATTTCAGGGACACTGAAGCTTTCTTT. It codes for CASSLGDFRDTEAFF. The whole variable domain, remainder taken from reference TRBV7-9 and TRBJ1-1, is DTGVSQNPRHKITKRGQNVTFRCDPISEHNRLYWYRQTLGQGPEFLTYFQNEAQLEKSRLLSDRFSAERPKGSFSTLEIQRTEQGDSAMYLCASSLGDFRDTEAFFGQGTRLTVV.

The J gene is TRBJ2-7, the V gene TRBV5-8; the match to TRBD1 covers 8 bases. Germline CDR1 and CDR2: SGHTS and YDEGEE. V gave up 3 bases and J gave up 3 bases; unmatched junction bases: 2. The CDR3 has 13 residues. CDR3 DNA: TGTGCCAGCAGCTATGACAGGGGCTACGAGCAGTACTTC. It codes for CASSYDRGYEQYF.

The V call is TRBV15, the J call TRBJ2-7; D gene uncertain. CDR1 is LNHNV and CDR2 is YYDKDF in the germline V gene (reference sequence). CDR3 size: 13 residues. V lost 0 bases and J 6 bases, leaving 9 bases between the germline ends. The CDR3 here is CATSRDPGVEQYF. The CDR3 DNA follows: TGTGCCACCAGCAGAGATCCGGGTGTCGAGCAGTACTTC. Drawing the rest from reference TRBV15 and TRBJ2-7, the complete variable domain is DAMVIQNPRYQVTQFGKPVTLSCSQTLNHNVMYWYQQKSSQAPKLLFHYYDKDFNNEADTPDNFQSRRPNTSFCFLDIRSPGLGDTAMYLCATSRDPGVEQYFGPGTRLTVT.

The J gene is TRBJ1-1, the V gene TRBV12-5; D remains ambiguous. The CDR3 contains 17 residues. Deletions cut 1 base from V and 0 bases from J, with 15 bases between. From germline, CDR1 is LGHNT and CDR2 FRNRAP. In DNA form, the CDR3 reads TGTGCTAGTGGTTTGGGACCCGACGGGGTGATGAACACTGAAGCTTTCTTT. Residues: CASGLGPDGVMNTEAFF.

This chain connects TRBV11-3 to TRBJ1-1; D is unresolved. The CDR3 is 13 amino acids. Between the trimmed V and J ends, which lost 0 bases and 8 bases, there was a span of 10 bases. The germline gives CDR1 SGHNT, CDR2 YENEEA. The CDR3 nucleotides read TGTGCCAGCAGCTTAGATAGTACGCACGAAGCTTTCTTT. Protein product: CASSLDSTHEAFF. The full variable domain, rest sourced from reference TRBV11-3 and TRBJ1-1, is EAGVVQSPRYKIIEKKQPVAFWCNPISGHNTLYWYLQNLGQGPELLIRYENEEAVDDSQLPKDRFSAERLKGVDSTLKIQPAELGDSAVYLCASSLDSTHEAFFGQGTRLTVV.

This clone has just a few counts. The V call is TRBV2, the J call TRBJ2-7; D possibly corresponds to TRBD2 (5 bases). Trimming removed 6 bases from V and 0 bases from J, with 18 bases in between. Germline V lookup: CDR1 SNHLY, CDR2 FYNNEI. The CDR3 loop spans 16 amino acids. Here the CDR3 DNA reads TGTGCCAGCAGCGTCCCGCGGACTTCTTCCTCCTACGAGCAGTACTTC. Amino acid sequence: CASSVPRTSSSYEQYF.

This sequence joins TRBV5-1 and TRBJ2-3; 13 bases line up with TRBD2. This CDR3 comprises 16 residues. The ends lost 4 bases at V and 5 bases at J; junction bases unmatched: 7. Germline CDR1 reads SGHRS; CDR2 reads YFSETQ. The DNA for the CDR3 is TGCGCCAGCAGCCCAGGGACTAGCGGGGAGGTAGATACGCAGTATTTT. Its translation: CASSPGTSGEVDTQYF.

This chain joins TRBV20-1 and TRBJ1-5; unclear D gene. Germline CDR1 DFQATT, CDR2 SNEGSKA (reference sequence). V was trimmed by 1 base and J by 11 bases, leaving 9 bases between them. The CDR3 length is 11 residues. The CDR3 spells CSARGGGAQHF. The CDR3 coding sequence is TGCAGTGCTAGAGGTGGCGGTGCCCAGCATTTT.

This clone was seen just once. Written as DNA, the CDR3 is TGCAGCGTCCGACCGGGACGGGGGACGAACACTGAAGCTTTCTTT. Residues: CSVRPGRGTNTEAFF. This chain connects TRBV29-1 to TRBJ1-1; TRBD1 might be the D (5 bases). V lost 6 bases to trimming and J lost 1 base, with 18 bases between them. The germline V gene encodes CDR1 SQVTM and CDR2 ANQGSEA. This CDR3 comprises 15 residues.

This CDR3 reads CASSSRTAEQYF. CDR3 in DNA: TGTGCCAGCAGCTCCCGGACAGCCGAGCAGTACTTC. The chain carries TRBV11-2 and TRBJ2-7; D may be TRBD1 (6 bases). Germline loops: CDR1 SGHAT, CDR2 FQNNGV. V was clipped by 4 bases and J by 6 bases, with 10 bases between them. This CDR3 spans 12 amino acids. Variable domain in full (rest from reference TRBV11-2 and TRBJ2-7): EAGVAQSPRYKIIEKRQSVAFWCNPISGHATLYWYQQILGQGPKLLIQFQNNGVVDDSQLPKDRFSAERLKGVDSTLKIQPAKLEDSAVYLCASSSRTAEQYFGPGTRLTVT.

J is TRBJ2-3 and V is TRBV7-9, with TRBD2 as a possible D gene (6 bases). The CDR3 contains 14 residues. V was pared by 5 bases and J by 4 bases, with 13 bases between. Germline CDR1 SEHNR, CDR2 FQNEAQ (reference sequence). The CDR3 region has the DNA TGTGCCAGCAGCAAGACTCTAGCGTCAGATACGCAGTATTTT. It translates to CASSKTLASDTQYF.

The table lists this clone with a few counts. The chain recombines TRBV5-4 with TRBJ2-2, with 12 bases matching TRBD2. Germline V CDR1 and CDR2: SGHNT, YYREEE (reference sequence). V dropped 0 bases and J dropped 6; count of bases not matched to a gene: 6. The CDR3 totals 17 residues. The CDR3 coding sequence is TGTGCCAGCAGCTTGGCCCGTGGACTAGCGGGGCCCGGGGAGCTGTTTTTT. It is translated as CASSLARGLAGPGELFF.

The chain uses TRBV5-1 and TRBJ2-5; 9 positions match TRBD2. Germline V gene sequence: CDR1 SGHRS, CDR2 YFSETQ. V trimming: 6 bases; J trimming: 1 base; junction bases outside the gene matches: 7. The length of the CDR3 is 15 residues. As DNA, the CDR3 is TGCGCCAGCAACCCCGTAGCGGGGGCCCAAGAGACCCAGTACTTC. Amino acid sequence: CASNPVAGAQETQYF.

This clone was recorded once. The V gene is TRBV11-3, the J gene TRBJ2-7; perhaps TRBD1 as D (5 bases). CDR3 length: 13 residues. V dropped 0 bases and J dropped 6 bases, with 9 bases sitting between them. Germline V gene lookup returns CDR1 SGHNT and CDR2 YENEEA. CDR3 sequence: CASSLEGETEQYF. The CDR3 DNA is TGTGCCAGCAGCTTAGAAGGGGAAACCGAGCAGTACTTC.

The CDR3 loop is CASSVTPQGGLYEQYF. The CDR3 DNA reads TGTGCCAGCAGCGTGACACCACAGGGTGGGCTTTACGAGCAGTACTTC. The rearrangement links TRBV9 to TRBJ2-7; tentative D call: TRBD1 (6 bases). The CDR3 has 16 residues. The V gene lost 2 bases and the J gene lost 4 bases, with 19 bases spanning the gap. Germline CDR1 and CDR2: SGDLS and YYNGEE.

In DNA form, the CDR3 reads TGCAGCGGGCGGGGGCCAACCTACAATGAGCAGTTCTTC. Translating gives CSGRGPTYNEQFF. The gene calls are TRBV29-1 and TRBJ2-1, with D possibly TRBD2 on 7 matching bases. Per the germline V gene, CDR1 is SQVTM and CDR2 is ANQGSEA. CDR3 length: 13 amino acids. Trimming removed 7 bases at V and 2 bases at J, with 12 bases between.

The V and J genes are TRBV25-1 and TRBJ1-3, with 9 nucleotides matching TRBD1. Trimming at V came to 5 bases and at J to 4 bases, leaving 9 bases not matched to a gene. The length of the CDR3 is 16 residues. The germline CDR1 and CDR2 sequences are MGHDK and SYGVNS. The CDR3 DNA reads as TGTGCCAGCAGTCAGTGGACAGGGGTGTACGGAAACACCATATATTTT. The encoded protein is CASSQWTGVYGNTIYF.

The V and J genes are TRBV6-4 and TRBJ2-3; 10 nucleotides match TRBD2. The germline gives CDR1 MRHNA, CDR2 SNTAGT. The CDR3 covers 15 residues. The junction had 0 bases not matched to a gene; V was cut back by 3 bases and J by 0 bases. The CDR3, as DNA: TGTGCCAGCAGTGAACTAGCGGGGAGCACAGATACGCAGTATTTT. Translating it yields CASSELAGSTDTQYF.